The entry that follows covers one T cell receptor beta chain sequence. In the original workflow: Reference gene primer amplification gave nucleated cell count estimates. Repertoires were generated with immunoSEQ multiplex PCR, while TCRdb's copy carries only in-frame clones and drops some. The V and J calls and the clone size are those of that table, but D and trimming were determined from the DNA. The sample lists about 440,000 clones, approximately 88% occurring once. The record originates from a study of blood T cell repertoires in COVID-19. Study at large: Acute-phase and convalescent COVID-19 samples originated in the United States, Italy and Spain.

It was during active infection that Seattle patients were enrolled and then longitudinally followed. The V segment lost 5 bases and the J segment 4 bases; nucleotides outside the gene matches: 8. The CDR3 is 15 residues long. CDR1 is SEHNR, CDR2 FQNEAQ, per germline (reference sequence). Input material: peripheral blood. The origin of this receptor is a woman aged 50 to 65 with COVID-19, enrolled during active disease. The chain is built from TRBV7-9 and TRBJ1-2; 9 nucleotides align to TRBD1. Here the CDR3 DNA reads TGTGCCAGCAGCCCCGGACAGGGGAAACCCTATGGCTACACCTTC. Encoded protein: CASSPGQGKPYGYTF. The full variable domain, with the rest looked up from reference TRBV7-9 and TRBJ1-2, is DTGVSQNPRHKITKRGQNVTFRCDPISEHNRLYWYRQTLGQGPEFLTYFQNEAQLEKSRLLSDRFSAERPKGSFSTLEIQRTEQGDSAMYLCASSPGQGKPYGYTFGSGTRLTVV.